Listed below are T cell receptor beta chains from one sample, sequenced in a study of T cell repertoires in cytomegalovirus infection. TCRdb reprocessed the reads via MiXCR and lists one record per CDR3 protein. The table lists approximately 630,000 distinct CDR3 sequences, roughly 26% of them singletons. Source material: CD8+ T cells from PBMCs. The receptors stem from a human donor in good health (CMV status not recorded). Some clones in this sample may be carry-over from other donors' samples. Each CDR3 is given with its conserved first and last residue. The order of the fields is V gene, D gene, clone size, J gene, CDR3 protein, CDR3 DNA. A D gene is named only where the DNA matches it firmly. Clone sizes are given selectively: once, few, many, or a class where the clone is expanded.

TRBV6-6	NA	many	TRBJ1-1	CASERWGNTEAFF	TGTGCCAGCGAGAGATGGGGGAACACTGAAGCTTTCTTT
TRBV14	NA	NA	TRBJ1-1	CASSPVPQPEAFF	TGTGCCAGCAGCCCTGTACCCCAGCCTGAAGCTTTCTTT
TRBV14	NA	NA	TRBJ1-3	CASSLPGWNTIYF	TGTGCCAGCAGCCTACCGGGGTGGAACACCATATATTTT
TRBV28	NA	NA	TRBJ2-6	CANAESGANVLTF	TGTGCCAACGCGGAGTCTGGGGCCAACGTCCTGACTTTC
TRBV7-6	TRBD1	many	TRBJ2-2	CASSQGAGIGELFF	TGTGCCAGCAGCCAGGGGGCCGGTATCGGGGAGCTGTTTTTT
TRBV27	TRBD1	NA	TRBJ2-7	CASSFIWTGDIEQYF	TGTGCCAGCAGTTTCATCTGGACAGGGGATATCGAGCAGTACTTC
TRBV29-1	NA	NA	TRBJ2-6	CSVDVRESPGSGANVLTF	TGCAGCGTTGATGTCAGGGAGTCCCCCGGCTCTGGGGCCAACGTCCTGACTTTC
TRBV28	NA	few	TRBJ1-1	CASSTGRLNTEAFF	TGTGCCAGCAGTACAGGACGGTTGAACACTGAAGCTTTCTTT
TRBV19	TRBD1	few	TRBJ1-2	CASSTTGYGYTF	TGTGCCAGTAGTACGACAGGGTATGGCTACACCTTC
TRBV6-2/TRBV6-3	TRBD1	many	TRBJ2-2	CASGDRGDTGELFF	TGTGCCAGCGGGGACAGGGGGGACACCGGGGAGCTGTTTTTT
TRBV28	NA	NA	TRBJ1-5	CASLQPQHF	TGTGCCAGCCTTCAGCCCCAGCATTTT
TRBV27	NA	few	TRBJ1-1	CASSLRGPTEAFF	TGTGCCAGCAGTTTAAGGGGCCCCACTGAAGCTTTCTTT
TRBV20-1	NA	NA	TRBJ1-2	CSAPGGYTF	TGCAGTGCCCCCGGGGGCTACACCTTC
TRBV2	TRBD2	few	TRBJ2-3	CASSEAWASGGTDTQYF	TGTGCCAGCAGTGAAGCTTGGGCTAGCGGGGGTACAGATACGCAGTATTTT
TRBV28	NA	many	TRBJ2-5	CASSLDRSQETQYF	TGTGCCAGCAGTCTAGATAGGTCGCAAGAGACCCAGTACTTC
TRBV6-1	TRBD1	many	TRBJ1-5	CATTTGGYNQPQHF	TGTGCCACTACGACAGGGGGCTACAATCAGCCCCAGCATTTT
TRBV5-6	TRBD1	NA	TRBJ2-7	CASSLGQGYLHEQYF	TGTGCCAGCAGCCTGGGACAGGGTTATCTGCACGAGCAGTACTTC
TRBV20-1	NA	NA	TRBJ2-1	CSARWLASSYNEQFF	TGCAGTGCTAGATGGCTAGCGAGCTCCTACAATGAGCAGTTCTTC
TRBV12-3/TRBV12-4	NA	many	TRBJ2-7	CASSPLGASLNEQYF	TGTGCCAGCAGCCCGCTAGGAGCGTCTTTGAACGAGCAGTACTTC
TRBV4-1	NA	few	TRBJ2-1	CASSQDLPGNVYNEQFF	TGCGCCAGCAGCCAAGATCTCCCAGGGAATGTTTACAATGAGCAGTTCTTC
TRBV12-3/TRBV12-4	TRBD2	few	TRBJ2-3	CASSFGLAGGFGAQYF	TGTGCCAGCAGTTTCGGGTTAGCGGGGGGCTTTGGTGCGCAGTATTTT
TRBV7-9	NA	many	TRBJ1-1	CASSLGEEWVNTEAFF	TGTGCCAGCAGCTTAGGAGAAGAGTGGGTGAACACTGAAGCTTTCTTT
TRBV20-1	NA	few	TRBJ1-1	CRALMNTEAFF	TGCAGGGCCCTCATGAACACTGAAGCTTTCTTT
TRBV5-5	NA	many	TRBJ1-3	CASSLVPGEGNTIYF	TGTGCCAGCAGCTTGGTGCCGGGGGAAGGAAACACCATATATTTT